This T cell receptor beta chain was recovered during a study of neoadjuvant nivolumab and ipilimumab in lung cancer. Across the study: The combination arm added day-1 ipilimumab 1 mg/kg to nivolumab 3 mg/kg on days 1, 15, 29.

Whole-study results and caveats: Resected tumors had greater TCR richness and clonality than uninvolved lung. Only two of four nivolumab-treated tumors gained richness and clonality by surgery. Only a small number of samples underwent TCR sequencing.

In regard to this clone: Its antigen is unidentified.

Here immunoSEQ multiplex PCR was the method, and the copy in TCRdb shows in-frame clones only, minus some. Of roughly 49,000 clones in the sample, around 88% were seen once. The CDR3 sequence is 18 residues long. CDR1 SGHNT and CDR2 YENEEA come from the germline V gene. The ends lost 1 base at V and 1 base at J; junction bases unmatched: 7. This specimen consisted of blood, obtained before neoadjuvant nivolumab, alone or with ipilimumab. The source of this sequence is an adult with non-small cell lung cancer. Some clones in this sample may be carry-over from other donors' samples. The chain combines TRBV11-3 with TRBJ2-5; 12 bases fit TRBD2. The CDR3 reads CASSLGLAGGPSQETQYF. Here the CDR3 DNA reads TGTGCCAGCAGCTTAGGCCTAGCGGGAGGGCCTTCCCAAGAGACCCAGTACTTC.